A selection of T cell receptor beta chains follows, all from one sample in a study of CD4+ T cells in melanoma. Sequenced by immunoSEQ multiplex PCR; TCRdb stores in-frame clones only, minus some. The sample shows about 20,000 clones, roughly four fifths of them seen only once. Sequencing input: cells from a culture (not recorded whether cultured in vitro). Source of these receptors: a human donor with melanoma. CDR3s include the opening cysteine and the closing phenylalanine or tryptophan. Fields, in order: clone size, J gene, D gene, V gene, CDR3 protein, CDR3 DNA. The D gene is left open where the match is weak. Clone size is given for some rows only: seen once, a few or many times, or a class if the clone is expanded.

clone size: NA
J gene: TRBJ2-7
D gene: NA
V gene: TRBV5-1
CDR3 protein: CASSLGEGVPYEQYF
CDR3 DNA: TGCGCCAGCAGCTTGGGAGAGGGGGTACCCTACGAGCAGTACTTC

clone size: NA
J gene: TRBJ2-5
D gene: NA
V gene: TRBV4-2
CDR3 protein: CASSQEMGRETQYF
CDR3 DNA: TGTGCCAGCAGCCAAGAAATGGGTCGCGAGACCCAGTACTTC

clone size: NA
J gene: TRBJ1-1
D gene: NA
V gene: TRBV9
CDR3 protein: CASSVVGVLGTEAFF
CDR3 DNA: TGTGCCAGCAGCGTAGTGGGGGTTTTGGGCACTGAAGCTTTCTTT

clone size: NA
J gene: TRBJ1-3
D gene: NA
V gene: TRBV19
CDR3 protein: CASSINAWSAGNTIYF
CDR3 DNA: TGTGCCAGTAGTATTAATGCGTGGTCGGCCGGAAACACCATATATTTT

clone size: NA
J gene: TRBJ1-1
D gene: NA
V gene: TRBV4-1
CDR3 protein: CASSATNTEAFF
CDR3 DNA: TGCGCCAGTTCGGCCACAAACACTGAAGCTTTCTTT

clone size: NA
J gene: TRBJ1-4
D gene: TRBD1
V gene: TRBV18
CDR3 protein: CASSPPRPLGQGSEKLFF
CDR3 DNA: TGTGCCAGCTCTCCCCCGCGGCCGCTGGGACAGGGGAGCGAAAAACTGTTTTTT

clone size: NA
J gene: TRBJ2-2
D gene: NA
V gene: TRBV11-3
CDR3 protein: CASSLGRVQGNTGELFF
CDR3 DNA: TGTGCCAGCAGCTTAGGACGAGTACAGGGGAACACCGGGGAGCTGTTTTTT

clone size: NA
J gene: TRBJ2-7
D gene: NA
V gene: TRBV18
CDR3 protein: CASAVGDEQYF
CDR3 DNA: TGTGCCAGCGCCGTAGGGGACGAGCAGTACTTC

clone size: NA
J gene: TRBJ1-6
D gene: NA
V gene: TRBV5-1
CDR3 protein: CASSNFREGMNSPLHF
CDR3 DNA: TGCGCCAGCAGCAATTTTCGGGAGGGGATGAATTCACCCCTCCACTTT

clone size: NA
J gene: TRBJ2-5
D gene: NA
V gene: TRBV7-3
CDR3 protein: CASSLGGVGNQETQYF
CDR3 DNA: TGTGCCAGCAGCCTCGGGGGAGTTGGGAATCAAGAGACCCAGTACTTC

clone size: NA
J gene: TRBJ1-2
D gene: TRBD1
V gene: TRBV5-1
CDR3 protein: CASENVQGQAYYGYTF
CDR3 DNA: TGCGCCAGCGAAAACGTTCAGGGACAGGCTTACTATGGCTACACCTTC

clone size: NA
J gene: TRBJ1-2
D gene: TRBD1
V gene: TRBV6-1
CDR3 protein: CASSEGQGWYGYTF
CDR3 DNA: TGTGCCAGCAGTGAAGGACAGGGATGGTATGGCTACACCTTC

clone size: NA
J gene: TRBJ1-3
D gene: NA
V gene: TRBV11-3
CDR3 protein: CASSLSGGNTIYF
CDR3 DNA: TGTGCCAGCAGCTTAAGTGGAGGGAACACCATATATTTT

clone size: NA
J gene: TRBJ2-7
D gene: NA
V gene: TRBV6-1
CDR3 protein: CASGRLSRLEQYF
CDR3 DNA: TGTGCCAGCGGTAGGCTTTCTCGCCTGGAGCAGTACTTC

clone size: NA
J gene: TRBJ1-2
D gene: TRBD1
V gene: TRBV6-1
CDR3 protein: CASRGQGLNYGYTF
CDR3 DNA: TGTGCCAGCAGAGGACAGGGCCTTAACTATGGCTACACCTTC

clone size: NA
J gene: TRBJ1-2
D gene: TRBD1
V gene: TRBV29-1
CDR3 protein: CSVEERQGGNGYTF
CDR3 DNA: TGCAGCGTTGAAGAGCGACAGGGGGGGAATGGCTACACCTTC

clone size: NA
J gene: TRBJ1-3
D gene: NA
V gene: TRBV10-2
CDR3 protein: CASVHLATNTIYF
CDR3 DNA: TGCGCCAGCGTCCACCTTGCGACAAACACCATATATTTT

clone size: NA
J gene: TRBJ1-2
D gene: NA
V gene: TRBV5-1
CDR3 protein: CASSLGQRNGYTF
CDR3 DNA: TGCGCCAGCAGCTTGGGACAGCGGAATGGCTACACCTTC

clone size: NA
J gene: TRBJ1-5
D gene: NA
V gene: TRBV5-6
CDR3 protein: CASSLRGGAYQPQHF
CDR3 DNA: TGTGCCAGCAGCTTGAGGGGGGGCGCGTATCAGCCCCAGCATTTT

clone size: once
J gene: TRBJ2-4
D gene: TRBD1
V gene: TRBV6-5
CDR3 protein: CASSEDRGGKNIQYF
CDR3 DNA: TGTGCCAGCAGCGAGGACAGGGGGGGGAAAAACATTCAGTACTTC

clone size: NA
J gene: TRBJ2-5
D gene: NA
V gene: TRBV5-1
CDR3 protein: CASSLDGTRTETQYF
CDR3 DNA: TGCGCCAGCAGCTTGGATGGAACCCGGACGGAGACCCAGTACTTC

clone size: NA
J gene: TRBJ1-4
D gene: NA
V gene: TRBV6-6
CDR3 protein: CASSRASPSVKLFF
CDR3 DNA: TGTGCCAGCAGTAGGGCCTCCCCGTCCGTAAAACTGTTTTTT

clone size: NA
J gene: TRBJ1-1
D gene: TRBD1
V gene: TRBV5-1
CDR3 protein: CASSPTGGMNTEAFF
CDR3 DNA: TGCGCCAGCAGCCCGACAGGGGGGATGAACACTGAAGCTTTCTTT

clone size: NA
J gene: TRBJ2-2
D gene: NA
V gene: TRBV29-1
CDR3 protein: CSVEGPANTGELFF
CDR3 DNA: TGCAGCGTTGAAGGACCCGCGAACACCGGGGAGCTGTTTTTT

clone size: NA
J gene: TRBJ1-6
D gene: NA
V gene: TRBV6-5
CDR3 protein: CASSYSSRGNSPLHF
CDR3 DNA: TGTGCCAGCAGTTACTCGTCTAGGGGCAATTCACCCCTCCACTTT

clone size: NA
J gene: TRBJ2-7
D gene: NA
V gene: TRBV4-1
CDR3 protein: CASSQRGLPQAYEQYF
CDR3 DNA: TGCGCCAGCAGCCAAAGGGGGTTACCTCAAGCCTACGAGCAGTACTTC

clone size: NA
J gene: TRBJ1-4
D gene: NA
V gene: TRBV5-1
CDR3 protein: CASSFEGGPNEKLFF
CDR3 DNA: TGCGCCAGCAGCTTCGAAGGAGGGCCTAATGAAAAACTGTTTTTT

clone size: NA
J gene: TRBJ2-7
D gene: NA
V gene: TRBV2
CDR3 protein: CASSELENSYEQYF
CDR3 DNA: TGTGCCAGCAGTGAATTGGAAAACTCCTACGAGCAGTACTTC

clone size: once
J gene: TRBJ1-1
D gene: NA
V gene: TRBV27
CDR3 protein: CASRGGAGTANTEAFF
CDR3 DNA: TGTGCCAGCAGGGGGGGGGCCGGGACGGCGAACACTGAAGCTTTCTTT

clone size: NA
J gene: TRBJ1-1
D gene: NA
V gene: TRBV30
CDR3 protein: CAWSRMNTEAFF
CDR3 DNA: TGTGCCTGGAGCCGTATGAACACTGAAGCTTTCTTT

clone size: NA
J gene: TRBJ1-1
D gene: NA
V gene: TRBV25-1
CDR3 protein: CASGIGWTEAFF
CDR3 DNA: TGTGCCAGCGGAATAGGTTGGACGGAAGCTTTCTTT

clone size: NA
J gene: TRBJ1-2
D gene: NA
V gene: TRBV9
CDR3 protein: CASSVGRFGSYGYTF
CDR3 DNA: TGTGCCAGCAGCGTAGGACGGTTCGGGAGCTATGGCTACACCTTC

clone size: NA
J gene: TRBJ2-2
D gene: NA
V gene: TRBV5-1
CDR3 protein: CASSLFREAGTGELFF
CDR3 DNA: TGCGCCAGCAGCTTGTTCAGGGAGGCTGGCACCGGGGAGCTGTTTTTT

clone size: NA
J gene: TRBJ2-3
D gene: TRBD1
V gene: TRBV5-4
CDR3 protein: CASSFGTGVSDTQYF
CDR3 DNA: TGTGCCAGCAGCTTTGGGACAGGGGTCTCAGATACGCAGTATTTT

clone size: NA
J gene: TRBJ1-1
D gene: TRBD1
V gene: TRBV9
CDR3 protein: CASSPTTRTGLHEAFF
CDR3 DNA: TGTGCCAGCAGCCCCACAACCCGGACAGGCTTGCATGAAGCTTTCTTT

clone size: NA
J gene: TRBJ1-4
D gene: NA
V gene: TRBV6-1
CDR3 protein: CASNRPGGYGEKLFF
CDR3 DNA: TGTGCCAGCAACCGACCGGGGGGCTATGGGGAAAAACTGTTTTTT

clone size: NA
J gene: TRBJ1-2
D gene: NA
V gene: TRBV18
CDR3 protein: CASSPRGAEDGYTF
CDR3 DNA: TGTGCCAGCTCACCCCGGGGCGCCGAGGATGGCTACACCTTC

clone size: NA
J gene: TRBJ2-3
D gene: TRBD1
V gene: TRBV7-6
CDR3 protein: CASSHGTARTDTQYF
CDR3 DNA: TGTGCCAGCAGCCACGGGACAGCACGCACAGATACGCAGTATTTT

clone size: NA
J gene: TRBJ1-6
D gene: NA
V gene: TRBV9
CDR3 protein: CASSVSSYNSPLHF
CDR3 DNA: TGTGCCAGCAGCGTCTCTTCCTATAATTCACCCCTCCACTTT

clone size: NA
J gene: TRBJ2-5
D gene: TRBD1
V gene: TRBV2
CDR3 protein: CASTRVGDRGGETQYF
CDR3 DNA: TGTGCCAGCACCCGGGTCGGGGACAGGGGAGGGGAGACCCAGTACTTC

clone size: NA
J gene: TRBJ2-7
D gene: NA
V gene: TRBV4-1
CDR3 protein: CASSRDQIRKYEQYF
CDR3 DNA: TGCGCCAGCAGCCGCGACCAGATTCGCAAATACGAGCAGTACTTC

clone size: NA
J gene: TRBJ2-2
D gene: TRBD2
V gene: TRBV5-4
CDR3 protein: CATQLGSGVRGTGELFF
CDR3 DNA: TGTGCAACACAGCTTGGTAGCGGGGTACGAGGCACCGGGGAGCTGTTTTTT

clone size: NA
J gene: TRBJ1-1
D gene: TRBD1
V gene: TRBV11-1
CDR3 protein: CASRGQVNTEAFF
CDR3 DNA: TGTGCCAGCAGAGGACAGGTTAACACTGAAGCTTTCTTT

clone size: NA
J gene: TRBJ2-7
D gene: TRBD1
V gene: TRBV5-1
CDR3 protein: CASSLVGDRRFEQYF
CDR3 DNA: TGCGCCAGCAGCTTGGTGGGGGACAGACGGTTCGAGCAGTACTTC

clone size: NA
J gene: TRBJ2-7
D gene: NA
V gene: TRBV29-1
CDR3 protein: CSVVAFGFRQF
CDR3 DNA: TGCAGCGTCGTCGCTTTTGGCTTCCGACAATTC

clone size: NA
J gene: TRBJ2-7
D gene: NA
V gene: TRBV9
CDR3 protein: CASSVAQLPYEQYF
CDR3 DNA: TGTGCCAGCAGCGTCGCGCAGTTACCCTACGAGCAGTACTTC

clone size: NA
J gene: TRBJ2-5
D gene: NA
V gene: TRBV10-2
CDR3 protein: CASSVGRQETQYF
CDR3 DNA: TGCGCCAGCAGTGTCGGCAGACAAGAGACCCAGTACTTC

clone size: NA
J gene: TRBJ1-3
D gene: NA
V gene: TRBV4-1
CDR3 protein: CASSQPRGSGIDSGNTIYF
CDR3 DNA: TGCGCCAGCAGCCAACCTAGGGGATCCGGGATCGACTCTGGAAACACCATATATTTT

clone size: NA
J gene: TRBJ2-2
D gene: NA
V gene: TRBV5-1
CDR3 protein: CASSLGASGGANTGELFF
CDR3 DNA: TGCGCCAGCAGCTTGGGGGCCTCGGGGGGCGCGAACACCGGGGAGCTGTTTTTT

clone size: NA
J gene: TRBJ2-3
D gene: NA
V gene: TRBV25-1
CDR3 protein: CASSESGPTDTQYF
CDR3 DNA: TGTGCCAGCAGTGAGTCAGGGCCCACAGATACGCAGTATTTT

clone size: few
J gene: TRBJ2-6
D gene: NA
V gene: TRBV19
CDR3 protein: CASLQTGSGANVLTF
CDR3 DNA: TGTGCCAGTCTGCAGACGGGGTCCGGGGCCAACGTCCTGACTTTC

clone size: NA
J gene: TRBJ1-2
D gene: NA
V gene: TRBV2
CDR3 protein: CASSAGRYGYTF
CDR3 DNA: TGTGCCAGCAGTGCTGGTCGGTATGGCTACACCTTC

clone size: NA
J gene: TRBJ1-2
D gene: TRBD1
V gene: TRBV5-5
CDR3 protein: CASSLTGQGSYGYTF
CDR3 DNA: TGTGCCAGCAGCTTGACGGGACAGGGTTCCTATGGCTACACCTTC

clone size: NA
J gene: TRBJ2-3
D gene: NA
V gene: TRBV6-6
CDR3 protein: CASSYGAGTDTQYF
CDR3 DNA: TGTGCCAGCAGTTACGGGGCGGGCACAGATACGCAGTATTTT

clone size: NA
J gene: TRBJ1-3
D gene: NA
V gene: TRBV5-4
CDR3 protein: CASSSRTESSGNTIYF
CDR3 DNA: TGTGCCAGCAGCAGCAGGACAGAAAGCTCTGGAAACACCATATATTTT

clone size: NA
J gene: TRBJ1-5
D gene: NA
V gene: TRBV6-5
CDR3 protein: CASSYGEEQPQHF
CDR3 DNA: TGTGCCAGCAGTTACGGTGAGGAACAGCCCCAGCATTTT

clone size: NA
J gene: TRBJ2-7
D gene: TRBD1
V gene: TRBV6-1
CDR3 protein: CASTAPGTGDAKQYF
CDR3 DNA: TGTGCCAGCACGGCCCCCGGGACAGGGGATGCCAAGCAGTACTTC

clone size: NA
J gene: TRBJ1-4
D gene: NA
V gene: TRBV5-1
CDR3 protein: CASSLQGANEKLFF
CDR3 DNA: TGCGCCAGCAGCCTACAGGGTGCGAATGAAAAACTGTTTTTT